This T cell receptor beta chain was retrieved from a study of blood T cell repertoires in COVID-19. Study-wide context: COVID-19 samples from acute and convalescent phases originated in the United States, Italy and Spain. Nucleic acid was either cDNA or gDNA, and it came from T cells, B-cell-depleted T cells, or PBMCs.

This clone was recorded only once. The CDR3 is 13 residues long. V lost 3 bases and J lost 6, with 11 bases in between. As originally analysed: Amplification from reference gene primers served as the basis for estimated nucleated cell counts. Some clones are missing from TCRdb's copy, which holds only in-frame ones; the method was immunoSEQ multiplex PCR. V, J and clone size derive from that table, while D and trimming were established from the DNA sequence. Among around 300,000 clones listed, around four fifths were seen once. The TCR was taken from a woman between 45 and 65 years old with active or convalescent COVID-19. This chain connects TRBV12-3 or TRBV12-4 to TRBJ1-1; D is possibly TRBD1 (5 bases). The specimen was peripheral blood. The CDR3 nucleotides are TGTGCCAGCAGTTTTCAGGGATTCGCTGAAGCTTTCTTT. This sequence encodes CASSFQGFAEAFF.